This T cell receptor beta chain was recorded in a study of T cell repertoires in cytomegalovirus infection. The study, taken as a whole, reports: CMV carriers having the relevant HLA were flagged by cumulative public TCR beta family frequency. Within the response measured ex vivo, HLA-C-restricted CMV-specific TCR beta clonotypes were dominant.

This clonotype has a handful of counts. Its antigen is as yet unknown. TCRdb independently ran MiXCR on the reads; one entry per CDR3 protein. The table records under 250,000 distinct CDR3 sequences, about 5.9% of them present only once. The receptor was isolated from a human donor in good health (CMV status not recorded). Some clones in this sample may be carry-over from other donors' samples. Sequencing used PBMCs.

In DNA, the CDR3 is TGCAGTGCTAATCCGGGGGCTAGCTACACCTTC. It specifies CSANPGASYTF. The rearrangement joins TRBV20-1 to TRBJ1-2, with D possibly being TRBD1 (6 bases). CDR3 length: 11 residues. From germline, CDR1 is DFQATT and CDR2 SNEGSKA (reference sequence). Trimming cost V 4 bases and J 9 bases, with 12 bases left between them.